What follows are 6 T cell receptor beta chains derived from one specimen sequenced in a study of blood T cell repertoires in COVID-19. Sequencing used immunoSEQ multiplex PCR; TCRdb keeps in-frame clones, though not all of them. Of some 56,000 clones listed, around 67% were seen once; the top ten hold roughly 18%. The sequenced material came from peripheral blood. These receptors came from a woman in her fifties or sixties with active or convalescent COVID-19.

The chain has TRBV5-6 and TRBJ2-5; TRBD2 matches at 7 bases. V gave up 6 bases and J gave up 1 base; unmatched junction bases: 9. Germline values: CDR1 SGHDT, CDR2 YYEEEE. The CDR3 consists of 15 residues. The CDR3 sequence: CASNPLGEGQETQYF. In nucleotides, the CDR3 is TGTGCCAGCAACCCCTTGGGGGAGGGCCAAGAGACCCAGTACTTC.

The V and J genes are TRBV7-9 and TRBJ1-1; TRBD1 matches at 8 bases. The germline V gene has CDR1 SEHNR and CDR2 FQNEAQ (reference sequence). The CDR3 extends over 18 amino acids. Trimming removed 4 bases from V and 1 base from J; junction bases left unmatched: 14. CDR3 in amino acids: CASSSLNLRQGKNTEAFF. DNA for the CDR3: TGTGCCAGCAGCTCGTTAAATCTAAGACAGGGGAAGAACACTGAAGCTTTCTTT.

The rearrangement joins TRBV27 to TRBJ2-5; a weak D match, TRBD2 (6 bases). The ends were cut back, 2 bases at V and 5 bases at J, with 18 bases in the middle. The CDR3 sequence is 16 residues long. Germline CDR1 is MNHEY and CDR2 is SMNVEV (reference sequence). CDR3 amino acids: CASSLNSPGGGETQYF. The CDR3 nucleotides read TGTGCCAGCAGTTTAAACTCGCCCGGGGGTGGCGAGACCCAGTACTTC.

The chain couples TRBV30 to TRBJ2-3, with 7 bases matching TRBD1. The length of the CDR3 is 12 residues. The V gene's germline CDR1 is GTSNPN and CDR2 SVGIG (reference sequence). The V segment lost 0 bases and the J segment 6 bases; nucleotides outside the gene matches: 0. The CDR3 DNA sequence: TGTGCCTGGAGTGTGACAGGGGATACGCAGTATTTT. Its translation is CAWSVTGDTQYF.

This sequence joins TRBV6-2 or TRBV6-3 and TRBJ2-5, with 7 positions matching TRBD2. Germline V gives CDR1 MNHEY, CDR2 SVGEGT. There are 18 residues in the CDR3. Germline trimming cut 0 bases from V and 1 base from J; bases unmatched to any gene: 11. The CDR3 coding sequence is TGTGCCAGCAGTTACTCGAGATGGCGGGAGTCGGTCCAAGAGACCCAGTACTTC. It translates to CASSYSRWRESVQETQYF.

Comments on this clone: Other DNA sequences within the sample encode an identical CDR3. In DNA form, the CDR3 reads TGTGCCAGCAGCCCGGACAGGGTCTATGGCTACACCTTC. Its translation: CASSPDRVYGYTF. The rearrangement joins TRBV3-1 (or the pseudogene TRBV3-2) to TRBJ1-2, with 8 nucleotides matching TRBD1. Losses at the gene ends were 4 bases for V and 4 bases for J; bases not matched to a gene: 2. CDR1 and CDR2 (germline): LGHDT, YNNKEL (reference sequence). This CDR3 contains 13 residues.